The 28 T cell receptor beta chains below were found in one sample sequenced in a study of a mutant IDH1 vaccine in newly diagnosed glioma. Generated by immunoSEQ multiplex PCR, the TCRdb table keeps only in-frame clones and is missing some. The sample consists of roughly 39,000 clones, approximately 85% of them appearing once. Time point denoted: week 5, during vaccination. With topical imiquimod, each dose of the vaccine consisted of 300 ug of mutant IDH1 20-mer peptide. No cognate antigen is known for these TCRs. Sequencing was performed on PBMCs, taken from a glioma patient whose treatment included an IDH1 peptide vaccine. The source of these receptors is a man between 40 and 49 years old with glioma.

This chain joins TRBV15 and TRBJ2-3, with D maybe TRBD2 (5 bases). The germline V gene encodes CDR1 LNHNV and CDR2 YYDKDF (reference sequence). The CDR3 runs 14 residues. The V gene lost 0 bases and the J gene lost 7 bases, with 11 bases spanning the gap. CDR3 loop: CATSRDTSGYTQYF. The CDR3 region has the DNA TGTGCCACCAGCAGAGATACTAGTGGATATACGCAGTATTTT.

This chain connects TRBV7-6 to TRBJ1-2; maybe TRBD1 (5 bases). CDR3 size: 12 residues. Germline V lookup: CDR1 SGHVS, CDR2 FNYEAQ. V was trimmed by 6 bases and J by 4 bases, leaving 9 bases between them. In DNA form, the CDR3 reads TGTGCCAGCAGTTTGCAGGGCTATGGCTACACCTTC. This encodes CASSLQGYGYTF.

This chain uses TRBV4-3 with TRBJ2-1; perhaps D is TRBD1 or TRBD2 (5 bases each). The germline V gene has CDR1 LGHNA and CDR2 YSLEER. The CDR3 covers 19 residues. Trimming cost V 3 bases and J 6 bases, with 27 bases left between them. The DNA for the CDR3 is TGCGCCAGCAGCCACGGGGCTACGGCAGAGCTCCCACACTTCAATGAGCAGTTCTTC. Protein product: CASSHGATAELPHFNEQFF.

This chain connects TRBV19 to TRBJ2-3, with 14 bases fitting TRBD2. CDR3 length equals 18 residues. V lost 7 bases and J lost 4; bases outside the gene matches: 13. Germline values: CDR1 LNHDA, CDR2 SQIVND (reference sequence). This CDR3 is CASTDDGTSGGGADTQYF. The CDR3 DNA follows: TGTGCCAGTACCGACGACGGGACTAGCGGGGGAGGGGCAGATACGCAGTATTTT.

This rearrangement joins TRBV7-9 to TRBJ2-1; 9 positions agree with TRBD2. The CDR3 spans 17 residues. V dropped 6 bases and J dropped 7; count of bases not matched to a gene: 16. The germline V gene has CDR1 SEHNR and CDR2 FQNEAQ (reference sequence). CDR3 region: CASRQRGVAGGPNEQFF. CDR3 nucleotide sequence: TGTGCCAGCAGACAAAGGGGGGTGGCGGGAGGGCCAAATGAGCAGTTCTTC.

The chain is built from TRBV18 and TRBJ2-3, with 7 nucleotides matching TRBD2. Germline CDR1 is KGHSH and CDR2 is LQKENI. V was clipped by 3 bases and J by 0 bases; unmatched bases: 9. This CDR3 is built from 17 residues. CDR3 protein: CASSPRALAVSTDTQYF. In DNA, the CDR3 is TGTGCCAGCTCACCCAGAGCCCTAGCGGTCAGCACAGATACGCAGTATTTT.

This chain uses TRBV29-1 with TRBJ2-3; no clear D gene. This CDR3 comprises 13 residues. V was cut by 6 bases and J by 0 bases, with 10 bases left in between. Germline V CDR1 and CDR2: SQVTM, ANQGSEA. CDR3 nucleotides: TGCAGCGTCAGGACGGTTAGCACAGATACGCAGTATTTT. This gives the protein CSVRTVSTDTQYF.

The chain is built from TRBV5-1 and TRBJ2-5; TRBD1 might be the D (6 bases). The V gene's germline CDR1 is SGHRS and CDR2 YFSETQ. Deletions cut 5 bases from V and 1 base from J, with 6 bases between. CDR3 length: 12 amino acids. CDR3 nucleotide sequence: TGCGCCAGCAGGGACAGCCAAGAGACCCAGTACTTC. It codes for CASRDSQETQYF.

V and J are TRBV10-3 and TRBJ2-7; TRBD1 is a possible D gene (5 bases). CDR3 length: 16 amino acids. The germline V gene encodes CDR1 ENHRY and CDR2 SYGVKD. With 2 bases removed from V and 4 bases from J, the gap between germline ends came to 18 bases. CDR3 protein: CAISEPTLDSGYEQYF. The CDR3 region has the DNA TGTGCCATCAGTGAGCCTACCCTCGACAGTGGATACGAGCAGTACTTC.

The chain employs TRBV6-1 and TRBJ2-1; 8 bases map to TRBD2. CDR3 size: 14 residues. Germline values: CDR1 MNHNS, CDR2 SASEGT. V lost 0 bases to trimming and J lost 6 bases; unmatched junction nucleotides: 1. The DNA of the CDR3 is TGTGCCAGCAGTGAAGCGGGGACTAGCAATGAGCAGTTCTTC. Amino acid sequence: CASSEAGTSNEQFF.

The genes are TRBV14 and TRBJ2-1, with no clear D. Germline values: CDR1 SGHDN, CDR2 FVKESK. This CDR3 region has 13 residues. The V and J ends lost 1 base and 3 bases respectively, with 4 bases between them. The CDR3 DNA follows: TGTGCCAGCAGCCAAGGGTACTACAATGAGCAGTTCTTC. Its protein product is CASSQGYYNEQFF.

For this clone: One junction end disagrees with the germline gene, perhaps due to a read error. This CDR3 is CASPPPGHPNTEAFF. Written as DNA, the CDR3 is TGTGCCAGCCCACCACCCGGACACCCGAACACTGAAGCTTTCTTT. This chain joins TRBV18 and TRBJ1-1; tentative D call: TRBD1 (5 bases). Germline CDR1 KGHSH, CDR2 LQKENI. CDR3 length: 15 amino acids.

In nucleotides, the CDR3 is TGTGCCAGCAGCTTCTTTAGCTCTGGAAACACCATATATTTT. Protein: CASSFFSSGNTIYF. The gene calls are TRBV5-6 and TRBJ1-3; no firm D call. Trimming stripped 2 bases from V and 0 bases from J, with 6 bases between. The germline V gene encodes CDR1 SGHDT and CDR2 YYEEEE. This CDR3 has 14 residues.

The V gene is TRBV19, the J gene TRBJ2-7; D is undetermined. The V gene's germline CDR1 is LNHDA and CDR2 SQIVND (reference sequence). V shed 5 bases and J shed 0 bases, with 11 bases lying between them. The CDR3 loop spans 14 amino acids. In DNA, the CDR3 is TGTGCCAGTAGTGTCCAGGTCAGCTCCTACGAGCAGTACTTC. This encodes CASSVQVSSYEQYF. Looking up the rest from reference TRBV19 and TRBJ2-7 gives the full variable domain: DGGITQSPKYLFRKEGQNVTLSCEQNLNHDAMYWYRQDPGQGLRLIYYSQIVNDFQKGDIAEGYSVSREKKESFPLTVTSAQKNPTAFYLCASSVQVSSYEQYFGPGTRLTVT.

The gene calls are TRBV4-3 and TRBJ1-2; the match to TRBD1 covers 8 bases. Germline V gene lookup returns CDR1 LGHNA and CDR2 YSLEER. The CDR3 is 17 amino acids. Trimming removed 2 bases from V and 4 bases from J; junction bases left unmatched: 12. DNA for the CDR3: TGCGCCAGCAGCCAATCCGCTCTGGCAGGGGGCGCCTATGGCTACACCTTC. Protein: CASSQSALAGGAYGYTF.

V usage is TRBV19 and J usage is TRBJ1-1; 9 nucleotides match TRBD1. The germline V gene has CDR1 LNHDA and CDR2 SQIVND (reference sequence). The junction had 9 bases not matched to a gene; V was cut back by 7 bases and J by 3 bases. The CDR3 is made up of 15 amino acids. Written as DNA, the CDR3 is TGTGCCAGTACCTTGAGACAGGGGGTCTACACTGAAGCTTTCTTT. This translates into CASTLRQGVYTEAFF.

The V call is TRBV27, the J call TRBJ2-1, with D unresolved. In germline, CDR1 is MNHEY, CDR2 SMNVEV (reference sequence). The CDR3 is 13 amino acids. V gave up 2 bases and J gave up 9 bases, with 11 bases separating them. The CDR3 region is CASSLRPSTEQFF. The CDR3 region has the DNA TGTGCCAGCAGTTTACGGCCTTCTACTGAGCAGTTCTTC.

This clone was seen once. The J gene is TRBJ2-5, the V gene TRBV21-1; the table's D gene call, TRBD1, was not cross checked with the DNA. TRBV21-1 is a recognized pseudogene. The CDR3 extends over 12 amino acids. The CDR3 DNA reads TGTGCCGGACAGGGCCCCATGAAGGCCCAGTACTTC. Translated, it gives CAGQGPMKAQYF.

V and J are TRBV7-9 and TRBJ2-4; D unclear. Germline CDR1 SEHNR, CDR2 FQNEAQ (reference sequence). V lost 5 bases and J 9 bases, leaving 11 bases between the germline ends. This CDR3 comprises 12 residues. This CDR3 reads CASSLLGVIQYF. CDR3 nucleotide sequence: TGTGCCAGCAGCCTCCTAGGCGTCATTCAGTACTTC.

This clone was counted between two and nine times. As DNA, the CDR3 is TGTGCCAGCAGTGAAGTAAGAAACAGGTACGATCAGCCCCAGCATTTT. It yields the protein CASSEVRNRYDQPQHF. J is TRBJ1-5 and V is TRBV2; weak D call: TRBD1 (5 bases). This CDR3 has 16 residues. With 1 base removed from V and 5 bases from J, the gap between germline ends came to 15 bases. Germline V CDR1 and CDR2: SNHLY, FYNNEI.

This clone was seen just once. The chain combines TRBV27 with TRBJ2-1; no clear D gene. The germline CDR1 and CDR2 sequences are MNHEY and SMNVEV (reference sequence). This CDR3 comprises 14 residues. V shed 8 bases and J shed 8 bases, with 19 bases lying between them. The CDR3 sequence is CASHWTPSSDEQFF. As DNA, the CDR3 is TGTGCCAGCCACTGGACCCCATCGAGCGATGAGCAGTTCTTC.

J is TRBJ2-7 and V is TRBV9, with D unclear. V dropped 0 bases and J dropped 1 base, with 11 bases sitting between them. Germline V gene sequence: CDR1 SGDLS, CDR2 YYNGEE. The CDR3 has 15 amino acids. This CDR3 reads CASSVGPDGSYEQYF. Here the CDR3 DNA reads TGTGCCAGCAGCGTAGGACCGGATGGTTCCTACGAGCAGTACTTC.

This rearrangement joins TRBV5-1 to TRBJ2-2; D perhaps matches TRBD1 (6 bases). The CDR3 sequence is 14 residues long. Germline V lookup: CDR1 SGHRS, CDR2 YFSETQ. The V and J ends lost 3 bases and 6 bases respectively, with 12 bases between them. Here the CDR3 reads CASSSGPGAGELFF. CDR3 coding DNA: TGCGCCAGCAGCTCGGGGCCAGGGGCCGGGGAGCTGTTTTTT.

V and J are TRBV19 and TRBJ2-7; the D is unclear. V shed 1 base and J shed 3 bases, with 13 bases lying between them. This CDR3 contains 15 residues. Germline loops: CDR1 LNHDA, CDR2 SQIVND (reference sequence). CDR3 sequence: CASSIGPVGVYEQYF. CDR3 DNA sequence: TGTGCCAGTAGTATAGGCCCCGTAGGCGTCTACGAGCAGTACTTC.

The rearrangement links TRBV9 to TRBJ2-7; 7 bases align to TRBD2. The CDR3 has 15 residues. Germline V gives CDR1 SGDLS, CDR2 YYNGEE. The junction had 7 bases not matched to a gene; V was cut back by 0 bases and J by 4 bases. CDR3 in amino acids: CASSVGQGLLYEQYF. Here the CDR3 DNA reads TGTGCCAGCAGCGTAGGGCAGGGACTATTATACGAGCAGTACTTC.

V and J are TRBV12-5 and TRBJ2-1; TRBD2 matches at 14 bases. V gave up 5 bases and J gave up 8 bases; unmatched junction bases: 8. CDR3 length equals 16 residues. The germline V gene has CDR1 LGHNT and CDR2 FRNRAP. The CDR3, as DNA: TGTGCTAGTGGTCCGGGACTAGCGGGAGAAAGGGATGAGCAGTTCTTC. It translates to CASGPGLAGERDEQFF.

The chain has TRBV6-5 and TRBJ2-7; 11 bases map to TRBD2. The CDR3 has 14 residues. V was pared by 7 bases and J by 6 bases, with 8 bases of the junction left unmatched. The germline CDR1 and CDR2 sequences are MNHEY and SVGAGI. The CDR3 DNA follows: TGTGCCAGCAAAAAGGGACTAGCGGATCTCGAGCAGTACTTC. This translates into CASKKGLADLEQYF.

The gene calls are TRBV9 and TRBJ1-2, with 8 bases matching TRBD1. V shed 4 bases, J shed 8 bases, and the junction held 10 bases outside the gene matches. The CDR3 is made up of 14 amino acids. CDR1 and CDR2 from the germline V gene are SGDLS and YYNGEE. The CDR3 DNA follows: TGTGCCAGCAGCTCGCGGACAGGGCTGAGAGGCTACACCTTC. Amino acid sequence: CASSSRTGLRGYTF.